The 8 T cell receptor beta chains below all came from one sample that was sequenced in a study of T cell responses to AZD1222 COVID-19 vaccine. Sequenced by immunoSEQ multiplex PCR; TCRdb stores in-frame clones only, minus some. The sample gives 90,000 to 120,000 clones, just under 95% of which show up once; more than 2% is in the top ten. The material sequenced was peripheral blood, taken on day 0 of AZD1222 vaccination. All receptors derive from an adult in good health.

The chain has TRBV9 and TRBJ2-3; 11 bases agree with TRBD2. After removal of 0 bases from V and 3 bases from J, the junction contained 6 bases not matched to a gene. CDR3 size: 17 residues. CDR1 and CDR2 (germline): SGDLS, YYNGEE. The CDR3 sequence is CASSVEVSGGATDTQYF. CDR3 bases: TGTGCCAGCAGCGTAGAGGTTAGCGGGGGGGCTACAGATACGCAGTATTTT.

To note about this clone: Other nucleotide sequences from this sample produce the same CDR3. The V call is TRBV19, the J call TRBJ1-1, with D possibly TRBD1 on 6 matching bases. This CDR3 contains 14 residues. V was trimmed by 3 bases and J by 2 bases, leaving 10 bases between them. From germline, CDR1 is LNHDA and CDR2 SQIVND (reference sequence). CDR3 sequence (DNA): TGTGCCAGTAGTATTCAGGGGCGAAACACTGAAGCTTTCTTT. Amino acid sequence: CASSIQGRNTEAFF. The complete variable domain, with remaining parts taken from reference TRBV19 and TRBJ1-1, reads DGGITQSPKYLFRKEGQNVTLSCEQNLNHDAMYWYRQDPGQGLRLIYYSQIVNDFQKGDIAEGYSVSREKKESFPLTVTSAQKNPTAFYLCASSIQGRNTEAFFGQGTRLTVV.

The rearrangement uses TRBV5-1 and TRBJ1-2; the D gene is possibly TRBD1 (6 bases). V was cut by 4 bases and J by 2 bases, with 15 bases left in between. Germline assignment: CDR1 SGHRS and CDR2 YFSETQ. The CDR3 contains 15 residues. CDR3 nucleotides: TGCGCCAGCAGCCCGACAGGCGCCTTGAACTATGGCTACACCTTC. Translation: CASSPTGALNYGYTF.

The chain combines TRBV30 with TRBJ1-1, with D perhaps TRBD1 (5 bases). Trimming removed 1 base from V and 4 bases from J, with 16 bases in between. The CDR3 loop spans 15 amino acids. Looked up from germline, CDR1 is GTSNPN and CDR2 is SVGIG (reference sequence). CDR3: CAWSALKAGGTEAFF. CDR3 bases: TGTGCCTGGAGTGCACTTAAGGCCGGGGGCACTGAAGCTTTCTTT.

The chain has TRBV7-8 and TRBJ1-4; tentatively, D is TRBD1 (6 bases). V was pared by 4 bases and J by 0 bases, with 27 bases between. The CDR3 is 21 amino acids. CDR1 is SGHVS and CDR2 is FQNEAQ in the germline V gene. The DNA for the CDR3 is TGTGCCAGCAGCTATCCCGAATCAGAAAGGACAGCCAATGCAACTAATGAAAAACTGTTTTTT. It specifies CASSYPESERTANATNEKLFF.

This clone was recorded once. The junction does not match germline at one end; this may be a read error. V gene TRBV28 combines with J gene TRBJ2-3, with TRBD2 matching 14 bases. Germline V gene data show CDR1 as MDHEN and CDR2 as SYDVKM. This CDR3 contains 20 residues. The CDR3 spells CASSLSETSGRAGLLDTQYF. DNA for the CDR3: TGTGCCAGCAGCTTATCCGAGACTAGCGGGAGGGCCGGGTTATTAGATACGCAGTATTTT.

CDR3 in amino acids: CATSSSRGGYNSPLHF. The CDR3, as DNA: TGTGCCACCAGCTCGTCCCGGGGGGGATATAATTCACCCCTCCACTTT. This chain connects TRBV15 to TRBJ1-6, with D maybe TRBD1 (5 bases). Trimming shortened V by 5 bases and J by 4 bases, and 15 bases separated the two germline ends. CDR3 length: 16 residues. Germline values: CDR1 LNHNV, CDR2 YYDKDF (reference sequence).

The chain links TRBV9 to TRBJ2-2, with 8 bases identical to TRBD1. The CDR3 is 15 residues long. The V gene's germline CDR1 is SGDLS and CDR2 YYNGEE. With 4 bases clipped from V and 3 bases from J, the junction kept 5 bases outside the gene matches. The CDR3 DNA reads as TGTGCCAGCAGCTTCAGGGGGCTTGACACCGGGGAGCTGTTTTTT. It is translated as CASSFRGLDTGELFF.